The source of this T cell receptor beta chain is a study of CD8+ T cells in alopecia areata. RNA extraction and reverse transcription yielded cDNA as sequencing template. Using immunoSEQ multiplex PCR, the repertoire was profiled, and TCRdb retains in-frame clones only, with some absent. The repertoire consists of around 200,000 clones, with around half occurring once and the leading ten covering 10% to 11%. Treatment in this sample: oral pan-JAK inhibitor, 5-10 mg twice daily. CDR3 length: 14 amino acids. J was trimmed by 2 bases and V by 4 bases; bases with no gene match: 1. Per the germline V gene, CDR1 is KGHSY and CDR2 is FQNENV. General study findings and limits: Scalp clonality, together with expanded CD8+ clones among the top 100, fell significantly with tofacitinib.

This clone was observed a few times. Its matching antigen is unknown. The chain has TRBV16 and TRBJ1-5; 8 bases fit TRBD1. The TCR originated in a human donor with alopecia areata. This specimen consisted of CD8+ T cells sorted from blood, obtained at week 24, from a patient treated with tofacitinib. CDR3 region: CASSPTGGNQPQHF. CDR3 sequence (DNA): TGTGCCAGCAGCCCGACAGGGGGCAATCAGCCCCAGCATTTT.